A single TCR beta chain is shown here with its context. The antigen is undetermined. The entry originates in a study of shared clonotypes between healthy human individuals. In the study overall: The donor group consisted of a couple of women and a few men, aged 18 to 49.

Overall study results and limits: In general, naive subsets displayed greater estimated richness than memory subsets did. Depth of sequencing was expected to influence donor clonotype sharing.

The protocol was immunoSEQ multiplex PCR, while the TCRdb copy is restricted to in-frame clones and leaves out a portion. The data contain 550,000 to 850,000 clones, 55% to 75% of them singletons. This CDR3 spans 13 amino acids. Trimming left V 2 bases short and J 3 bases short, with 8 bases between. Germline V gene data show CDR1 as SNHLY and CDR2 as FYNNEI. The chain recombines TRBV2 with TRBJ2-7; D ambiguous. This clonotype was sampled from a woman aged 25 to 39 in good health. The sequenced sample consisted of memory CD4+ T cells sorted from blood. Stated subset: CD45RA-negative fraction. CDR3 residues: CASSEQFLYEQYF. The CDR3 DNA is TGTGCCAGCAGTGAACAGTTTCTCTACGAGCAGTACTTC.